The present entry profiles one T cell receptor (beta chain) with its context. Its specificity is unknown. For the second PCR, which ran for about 6 to 11 cycles, a sample-barcoded 5' primer and a J-beta primer mix were used. Each cDNA molecule, via a template-switch adaptor with 12 random nucleotides, was tagged. TCRdb reanalysed the 5' RACE reads using MiXCR and keeps one entry per CDR3 protein. The sample has about 640,000 distinct CDR3 sequences, 58% seen once. This entry comes from a study of blood T cells in healthy people across ages. Whole-study results and caveats: Naive T cell percentage showed a strong correlation with TCR beta diversity. Shifts in expanded clonotypes may have been confounded by donor CMV status, which was unknown.

The source of this sequence is a man in his sixties in good health. Sequencing used blood.

CDR3 nucleotide sequence: TGTGCCAGCAGTGCGGGACTAGGAGCTTACAATGAGCAGTTCTTC. Amino acids: CASSAGLGAYNEQFF. V is TRBV6-4 and J is TRBJ2-1; 8 bases are a match to TRBD2. The CDR3 spans 15 residues. The ends lost 4 bases at V and 4 bases at J; junction bases unmatched: 6. Germline values: CDR1 MRHNA, CDR2 SNTAGT.